The 11 T cell receptor beta chains below come from one sample, sequenced in a study of breast tumors, draining lymph nodes, adjacent tissues. Breast cancer patients provided tissue from their axillary draining lymph nodes. TCRdb fed the multiplex PCR reads into MiXCR, producing one record per CDR3 protein. This table holds 150,000 or so distinct CDR3 sequences, 30% to 35% found once. The material sequenced was axillary lymph node tissue. The receptor set was obtained from a female donor with breast cancer. Some clones in this sample may be carry-over from other donors' samples.

This clonotype came up many times. The J gene is TRBJ1-5, the V gene TRBV6-5; TRBD1 agrees at 10 bases. The germline V gene encodes CDR1 MNHEY and CDR2 SVGAGI. The CDR3 is 17 amino acids. The V and J ends lost 5 bases and 4 bases, in that order; junction bases with no gene match: 11. The CDR3 sequence: CASSTWAGQGLNQPQHF. CDR3 sequence (DNA): TGTGCCAGCAGTACGTGGGCGGGACAGGGGCTTAATCAGCCCCAGCATTTT.

A single count supports this clonotype. This clone may be a read error of a much larger clone one base away. The genes are TRBV18 and TRBJ2-3; D gene uncertain. The J call may not be correct, given that the DNA end is closer to TRBJ1-5. There are 14 residues in the CDR3. Germline loops: CDR1 KGHSH, CDR2 LQKENI. The CDR3 sequence is CASSPSGVADTQHF. The CDR3 DNA sequence: TGTGCCAGCTCACCAAGCGGGGTCGCAGATACGCAGCATTTT.

This clonotype was observed a few times. The chain joins TRBV9 to TRBJ1-1, with D uncertain. The CDR3 extends over 15 amino acids. Germline assignment: CDR1 SGDLS and CDR2 YYNGEE. V was cut by 0 bases and J by 0 bases, with 9 bases left in between. Written as DNA, the CDR3 is TGTGCCAGCAGCGTAGGTCCGGGCTTGAACACTGAAGCTTTCTTT. It is translated as CASSVGPGLNTEAFF.

This clonotype was counted only a few times. The V and J genes are TRBV24-1 and TRBJ1-1, with TRBD1 matching over 9 bases. This CDR3 has 16 residues. The germline V gene has CDR1 KGHDR and CDR2 SFDVKD. The junction had 8 bases not matched to a gene; V was cut back by 4 bases and J by 3 bases. The CDR3 sequence: CATSDDTGGRDTEAFF. In DNA, the CDR3 is TGTGCCACCAGTGACGATACAGGGGGCAGGGACACTGAAGCTTTCTTT.

Only a few counts were recorded for this clonotype. It may be a read error: a sequence one base away is much more abundant. The J gene is TRBJ2-2, the V gene TRBV6-2 or TRBV6-3; 7 nucleotides agree with TRBD2. V was clipped by 5 bases and J by 7 bases; unmatched bases: 4. Per the germline V gene, CDR1 is MNHEY and CDR2 is SVGEGT. The CDR3 is 13 residues long. CDR3: CASSQRGGGELFF. Here the CDR3 DNA reads TGTGCCAGCAGTCAGCGGGGAGGCGGGGAGCTGTTTTTT.

Points on this clonotype: This may be a read error: a much more frequent sequence differs by one nucleotide. V is TRBV6-2 or TRBV6-3 and J is TRBJ2-3; possibly TRBD2 for D (6 bases). CDR3 size: 16 residues. The germline gives CDR1 MNHEY, CDR2 SVGEGT. V shed 5 bases and J shed 1 base, with 16 bases lying between them. CDR3 loop: CASSHTTGLGTDTQYF. CDR3 bases: TGTGCCAGCAGTCACACAACGGGACTCGGCACAGATACGCAGTATTTT.

This clonotype was counted at least ten times. The rearrangement joins TRBV12-3 or TRBV12-4 to TRBJ2-2; D not certain. The CDR3 length is 12 residues. The V end lost 6 bases, the J end lost 3 bases, and 5 bases lay between the germline ends. Here the CDR3 reads CASSLYTGELFF. CDR3 nucleotide sequence: TGTGCCAGCAGCCTATACACCGGGGAGCTGTTTTTT.

This clonotype was counted at least ten times. The chain joins TRBV7-6 to TRBJ2-2; D remains unclear. Germline lookup yields CDR1 SGHVS and CDR2 FNYEAQ. Trimming cost V 5 bases and J 12 bases, with 19 bases left between them. The CDR3 is made up of 14 amino acids. CDR3 in amino acids: CASSLGPSYPKLFF. The CDR3 coding sequence is TGTGCCAGCAGCCTAGGCCCTAGTTACCCTAAGCTGTTTTTT. The whole variable domain, remainder taken from reference TRBV7-6 and TRBJ2-2, is GAGVSQSPRYKVTKRGQDVALRCDPISGHVSLYWYRQALGQGPEFLTYFNYEAQQDKSGLPNDRFSAERPEGSISTLTIQRTEQRDSAMYRCASSLGPSYPKLFFGEGSRLTVL.

In this sample, this clonotype turned up many times. V usage is TRBV10-2 and J usage is TRBJ2-3; D might be TRBD1 (5 bases). The germline V and J ends were trimmed by 3 bases and 2 bases, with 12 bases remaining between them. The CDR3 has 15 amino acids. Germline V gives CDR1 WSHSY, CDR2 SAAADI. CDR3 sequence (DNA): TGCGCCAGCAGTGATAAAAGGGGAAACACAGATACGCAGTATTTT. Its translation: CASSDKRGNTDTQYF.

The sample holds many counts of this clonotype. The chain uses TRBV28 and TRBJ2-7; the D is unclear. V was shortened by 7 bases and J by 6 bases, with 13 bases between the two germline ends. Germline V gene data show CDR1 as MDHEN and CDR2 as SYDVKM. The CDR3 has 12 residues. In DNA form, the CDR3 reads TGTGCCAGCACCATGAAGACAAGCGAGCAGTACTTC. Its translation is CASTMKTSEQYF.

In the case of this clonotype: One end of the junction does not line up with germline, which may come from a read error. The chain uses TRBV6-5 and TRBJ1-2; D gene uncertain. This CDR3 is 14 amino acids long. CDR1 and CDR2 from the germline V gene are MNHEY and SVGAGI. This CDR3 is CASSHSTLSYGYTF. The DNA for the CDR3 is TGTGCCAGCAGTCACTCGACTTTGTCTTATGGCTACACCTTC.